The text below deals with one T cell receptor beta chain. Its antigen is not identified. These data are taken from a study of post-analysis software for immune sequencing data. Study-wide findings and caveats: Among multiple sclerosis patients, normalized Chao1 diversity was significantly below that of controls. TRBV segments more frequent in patients than in controls numbered roughly 5 and included TRBV5-6, TRBV5-1 and TRBV20-1. Under F measure analysis, samples from one preparation batch co-clustered strongly.

The CDR3 has 16 residues. V lost 4 bases and J 3 bases, leaving 19 bases between the germline ends. Looked up from germline, CDR1 is SGDLS and CDR2 is YYNGEE. Every TCR beta cDNA library bore unique molecular identifiers. In TCRdb, the PCR reads were re-called with MiXCR into one record per CDR3 protein. The sample shows roughly 540,000 distinct CDR3 sequences, 34% of them seen only once. Sequencing used blood. The chain links TRBV9 to TRBJ1-2, with a tentative D call TRBD1 (5 bases). This receptor was obtained from a girl between 2 and 17 years old with multiple sclerosis. CDR3 DNA: TGTGCCAGCAGCCCAGACCCCAGACAGAACTACTATGGCTACACCTTC. Residues: CASSPDPRQNYYGYTF.